The 12 T cell receptor beta chains in this list originate from one sample, sequenced in a study of beta chain features in type 1 diabetes. General study points: Across all four CD4+ subsets, people with type 1 diabetes showed modestly shorter TCRB CDR3s.

The whole isolated RNA underwent reverse transcription, so sequencing captured expressed TCRB transcripts. Profiled with immunoSEQ multiplex PCR; TCRdb holds only in-frame clones, not every one. The top ten clones hold over 0.01% of a sample with approximately 260,000 clones, roughly 24% of them seen once. For these TCRs, the target antigens are not known. The specimen was naive CD4+ T cells from blood. The receptors derive from a woman aged 25 to 39 with type 1 diabetes.

The chain joins TRBV30 to TRBJ1-5; D is unresolved. V dropped 0 bases and J dropped 4 bases, with 7 bases sitting between them. The CDR3 loop spans 13 amino acids. In germline, CDR1 is GTSNPN, CDR2 SVGIG (reference sequence). CDR3 sequence: CAWSVRANQPQHF. The CDR3 region has the DNA TGTGCCTGGAGTGTAAGAGCTAATCAGCCCCAGCATTTT. Looking up the rest from reference TRBV30 and TRBJ1-5 gives the full variable domain: SQTIHQWPATLVQPVGSPLSLECTVEGTSNPNLYWYRQAAGRGLQLLFYSVGIGQISSEVPQNLSASRPQDRQFILSSKKLLLSDSGFYLCAWSVRANQPQHFGDGTRLSIL.

The chain recombines TRBV6-6 with TRBJ1-2; D is perhaps TRBD1 (5 bases). Germline V CDR1 and CDR2: MNHNY, SVGAGI (reference sequence). V was clipped by 5 bases and J by 2 bases, with 9 bases between them. The CDR3 extends over 13 amino acids. The CDR3 spells CASSTTANYGYTF. Here the CDR3 DNA reads TGTGCCAGCAGTACGACAGCAAACTATGGCTACACCTTC.

To note about this clone: The same CDR3 also results from other DNA sequences found in this sample. The gene calls are TRBV5-1 and TRBJ2-5; 10 nucleotides align to TRBD1. The V gene end was trimmed by 4 bases and the J gene end by 5 bases; junction bases not matched to a gene: 8. CDR1 is SGHRS, CDR2 YFSETQ, per germline. This CDR3 contains 15 residues. CDR3 sequence (DNA): TGCGCCAGCAGCCTGACCGGGACAGGGGAGGAGACCCAGTACTTC. Residues: CASSLTGTGEETQYF.

The chain recombines TRBV30 with TRBJ1-1; weak D call: TRBD1 (5 bases). Germline CDR1 reads GTSNPN; CDR2 reads SVGIG (reference sequence). The CDR3 runs 13 residues. The ends were cut back, 2 bases at V and 6 bases at J, with 13 bases in the middle. DNA for the CDR3: TGTGCCTGGAGTTCAGAAGGGGCTTCTGAAGCTTTCTTT. Its protein product is CAWSSEGASEAFF.

This clone was picked up a small number of times. V and J are TRBV28 and TRBJ2-1; no clear D gene. Germline CDR1 is MDHEN and CDR2 is SYDVKM. V dropped 7 bases and J dropped 8 bases, with 15 bases sitting between them. This CDR3 contains 13 residues. The CDR3 spells CASTPPSTYEQFF. The CDR3 DNA is TGTGCCAGCACCCCGCCGAGTACGTATGAGCAGTTCTTC.

This clone appeared a few times. V usage is TRBV28 and J usage is TRBJ2-3, with unresolved D. The CDR3 runs 13 residues. Germline values: CDR1 MDHEN, CDR2 SYDVKM. The V gene lost 5 bases and the J gene lost 6 bases, with 12 bases spanning the gap. The CDR3: CASSPPWADTQYF. In DNA form, the CDR3 reads TGTGCCAGCAGTCCCCCCTGGGCGGATACGCAGTATTTT.

This clone was counted only a few times. This chain joins TRBV27 and TRBJ2-3; a weak D match, TRBD2 (6 bases). This CDR3 region has 13 residues. Trimming removed 3 bases at V and 3 bases at J, with 7 bases between. Germline lookup yields CDR1 MNHEY and CDR2 SMNVEV (reference sequence). The CDR3 protein is CASSFRETDTQYF. In nucleotides, the CDR3 is TGTGCCAGCAGTTTTCGGGAGACAGATACGCAGTATTTT.

This chain joins TRBV30 and TRBJ2-7; D possibly corresponds to TRBD2 (6 bases). Germline V gene sequence: CDR1 GTSNPN, CDR2 SVGIG (reference sequence). The V gene lost 7 bases and the J gene lost 0 bases, with 13 bases spanning the gap. This CDR3 has 13 amino acids. The CDR3 nucleotides are TGTGCCTCCGCCGCGGGGACCTCCTACGAGCAGTACTTC. Residues: CASAAGTSYEQYF. Based on the CDR3 plus reference TRBV30 and TRBJ2-7, the full variable domain is SQTIHQWPATLVQPVGSPLSLECTVEGTSNPNLYWYRQAAGRGLQLLFYSVGIGQISSEVPQNLSASRPQDRQFILSSKKLLLSDSGFYLCASAAGTSYEQYFGPGTRLTVT.

In its sample, this clone was seen a few times. This sequence joins TRBV4-1 and TRBJ2-1; 9 bases match TRBD2. CDR1 and CDR2 (germline): MGHRA, YSYEKL. Germline trimming cut 3 bases from V and 8 bases from J; bases unmatched to any gene: 8. The length of the CDR3 is 15 residues. For the CDR3, the DNA is TGCGCCAGCAGCCACCTAGCGGGACTGTTGGATGAGCAGTTCTTC. This translates into CASSHLAGLLDEQFF.

This clone has more than one count but fewer than ten. This chain connects TRBV4-1 to TRBJ2-7; possible D gene TRBD2, 6 bases. The V end lost 6 bases, the J end lost 2 bases, and 17 bases lay between the germline ends. There are 15 residues in the CDR3. Per germline, CDR1 MGHRA and CDR2 YSYEKL. The CDR3 DNA reads TGCGCCAGCAGTGGGGAAAGCGGGTATGCCTACGAGCAGTACTTC. The encoded protein is CASSGESGYAYEQYF.

This clone was recorded a few times. The V call is TRBV29-1, the J call TRBJ2-1; 8 nucleotides align to TRBD2. CDR3 length: 14 amino acids. From germline, CDR1 is SQVTM and CDR2 ANQGSEA. With V trimmed by 5 bases and J by 5 bases, 8 bases remained unmatched. This chain's CDR3 is CSVRSGSHDNEQFF. DNA of the CDR3: TGCAGCGTTCGAAGCGGGAGCCACGACAATGAGCAGTTCTTC.

This chain uses TRBV30 with TRBJ1-1; no reliable D call. This CDR3 region has 13 residues. Looked up from germline, CDR1 is GTSNPN and CDR2 is SVGIG (reference sequence). The ends were cut back, 2 bases at V and 6 bases at J, with 13 bases in the middle. This CDR3 reads CAWSLRGTPEAFF. In nucleotides, the CDR3 is TGTGCCTGGAGTCTCCGGGGTACACCTGAAGCTTTCTTT.